The 9 T cell receptor beta chains presented below share a single source sample, sequenced in a study of blood T cell repertoires in COVID-19. Sequencing used immunoSEQ multiplex PCR; TCRdb keeps in-frame clones, though not all of them. Among about 240,000 clones listed, roughly 89% were seen once. The specimen was PBMCs or T cells enriched from blood (not recorded which). The receptors were sampled from a woman aged 25 to 39 who had recovered from COVID-19.

V and J are TRBV7-2 and TRBJ1-5; D might be TRBD1 (5 bases). The V gene's germline CDR1 is SGHTA and CDR2 FQGNSA. Trimming cost V 4 bases and J 7 bases, with 14 bases left between them. The CDR3 sequence is 14 residues long. The CDR3 region is CASSSLRSGQPQHF. The CDR3 DNA is TGTGCCAGCAGCTCGCTACGGTCAGGGCAGCCCCAGCATTTT. Looking up the rest from reference TRBV7-2 and TRBJ1-5 gives the full variable domain: GAGVSQSPSNKVTEKGKDVELRCDPISGHTALYWYRQSLGQGLEFLIYFQGNSAPDKSGLPSDRFSAERTGGSVSTLTIQRTQQEDSAVYLCASSSLRSGQPQHFGDGTRLSIL.

The chain recombines TRBV28 with TRBJ1-5; 8 bases line up with TRBD1. The CDR3 is made up of 14 amino acids. Germline trimming cut 5 bases from V and 6 bases from J; bases unmatched to any gene: 6. Germline V gene sequence: CDR1 MDHEN, CDR2 SYDVKM. The CDR3 DNA reads TGTGCCAGCAGTCCAGGGGGCCGGGGTCAGCCCCAGCATTTT. This codes for CASSPGGRGQPQHF.

The V call is TRBV9, the J call TRBJ1-2; 9 positions agree with TRBD1. The CDR3 spans 13 residues. Germline loops: CDR1 SGDLS, CDR2 YYNGEE. V trimming: 7 bases; J trimming: 4 bases; junction bases outside the gene matches: 5. This chain's CDR3 is CASAKTGGYGYTF. In DNA, the CDR3 is TGTGCCAGCGCCAAGACAGGGGGCTATGGCTACACCTTC.

The V and J genes are TRBV6-5 and TRBJ2-1; D not resolved. The CDR3 loop spans 11 amino acids. Germline CDR1 and CDR2: MNHEY and SVGAGI. Trimming removed 6 bases at V and 4 bases at J, with 4 bases between. The DNA of the CDR3 is TGTGCCAGCAGACAATACAATGAGCAGTTCTTC. Translation: CASRQYNEQFF.

V gene TRBV9 combines with J gene TRBJ1-2; D is undetermined. Trimming stripped 0 bases from V and 7 bases from J, with 7 bases between. The germline V gene encodes CDR1 SGDLS and CDR2 YYNGEE. This CDR3 spans 12 amino acids. The CDR3 nucleotides are TGTGCCAGCAGCGTAGATGTCGGTGGCTACACCTTC. Amino acids: CASSVDVGGYTF.

The chain recombines TRBV6-2 or TRBV6-3 with TRBJ1-1, with TRBD1 matching 8 bases. Losses at the gene ends were 3 bases for V and 6 bases for J; bases not matched to a gene: 9. From germline, CDR1 is MNHEY and CDR2 SVGEGT. This CDR3 has 15 amino acids. CDR3 nucleotides: TGTGCCAGCAGTTATTCCGGGACAGGTTTTTCTGAAGCTTTCTTT. Its translation is CASSYSGTGFSEAFF.

The chain links TRBV18 to TRBJ1-2, with 7 bases matching TRBD1. V was clipped by 6 bases and J by 0 bases; unmatched bases: 7. The CDR3 sequence is 15 residues long. CDR1 and CDR2 from the germline V gene are KGHSH and LQKENI. The CDR3 bases are TGTGCCAGCTCTCCCGGGACAGCTCCTAACTATGGCTACACCTTC. It codes for CASSPGTAPNYGYTF.

The chain carries TRBV4-3 and TRBJ2-3, with a tentative D call TRBD2 (6 bases). Germline V CDR1 and CDR2: LGHNA, YSLEER. This CDR3 comprises 17 residues. Trimming shortened V by 0 bases and J by 6 bases, and 19 bases separated the two germline ends. CDR3 loop: CASSQERGAAGPDTQYF. CDR3 coding DNA: TGCGCCAGCAGCCAAGAACGAGGCGCGGCGGGACCCGATACGCAGTATTTT.

The chain carries TRBV7-8 and TRBJ1-6; D not certain. V was pared by 1 base and J by 4 bases, with 8 bases between. This CDR3 region has 15 residues. The germline V gene has CDR1 SGHVS and CDR2 FQNEAQ. This CDR3 is CASSLGPGYNSPLHF. The CDR3 bases are TGTGCCAGCAGCTTAGGCCCGGGGTATAATTCACCCCTCCACTTT.